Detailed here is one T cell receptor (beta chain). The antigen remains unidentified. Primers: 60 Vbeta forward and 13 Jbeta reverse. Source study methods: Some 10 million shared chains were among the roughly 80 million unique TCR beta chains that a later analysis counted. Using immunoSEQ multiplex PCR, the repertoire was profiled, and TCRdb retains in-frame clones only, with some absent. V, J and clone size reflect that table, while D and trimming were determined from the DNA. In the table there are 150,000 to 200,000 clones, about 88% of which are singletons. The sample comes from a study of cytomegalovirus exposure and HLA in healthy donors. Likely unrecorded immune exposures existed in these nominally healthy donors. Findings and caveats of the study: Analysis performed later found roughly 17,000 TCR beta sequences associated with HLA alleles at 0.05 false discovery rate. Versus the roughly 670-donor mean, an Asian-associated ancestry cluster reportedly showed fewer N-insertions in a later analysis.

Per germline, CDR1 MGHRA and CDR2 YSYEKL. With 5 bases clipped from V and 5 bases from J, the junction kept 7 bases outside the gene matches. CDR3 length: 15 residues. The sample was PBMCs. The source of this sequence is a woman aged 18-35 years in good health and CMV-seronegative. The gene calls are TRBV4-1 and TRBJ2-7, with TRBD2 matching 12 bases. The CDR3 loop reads CASSSGLAGTDEQYF. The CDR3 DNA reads TGCGCCAGCAGCAGCGGACTAGCGGGGACCGACGAGCAGTACTTC.